This T cell receptor beta chain was profiled in a study of beta chain features in type 1 diabetes. Study-wide findings and caveats: When Type 1 diabetes patients were examined, their TCRB CDR3s proved moderately but significantly shorter in all four CD4+ subsets.

CDR3 size: 14 residues. V was clipped by 0 bases and J by 8 bases, with 16 bases between them. Looked up from germline, CDR1 is SQVTM and CDR2 is ANQGSEA. Concerning this clone itself: Its target is unknown.

Blood was collected once per donor into heparin, averaging around 0.11 L. Every isolated RNA sample was fully reverse transcribed, so sequencing captured expressed TCRB transcripts. Assay: immunoSEQ multiplex PCR; the TCRdb copy retains only in-frame clones and omits some. Counted here are 200,000 to 250,000 clones, 13% to 15% occurring once; the ten biggest clones make up 0.026%. This receptor was obtained from a woman aged 40-49 years in good health. The sequenced material came from naive CD4+ T cells from blood. The gene calls are TRBV29-1 and TRBJ1-2, with TRBD1 as a possible D gene (6 bases). CDR3 in amino acids: CSVEDRGTKGGYTF. CDR3 nucleotides: TGCAGCGTTGAAGACAGGGGCACCAAGGGGGGCTACACCTTC.